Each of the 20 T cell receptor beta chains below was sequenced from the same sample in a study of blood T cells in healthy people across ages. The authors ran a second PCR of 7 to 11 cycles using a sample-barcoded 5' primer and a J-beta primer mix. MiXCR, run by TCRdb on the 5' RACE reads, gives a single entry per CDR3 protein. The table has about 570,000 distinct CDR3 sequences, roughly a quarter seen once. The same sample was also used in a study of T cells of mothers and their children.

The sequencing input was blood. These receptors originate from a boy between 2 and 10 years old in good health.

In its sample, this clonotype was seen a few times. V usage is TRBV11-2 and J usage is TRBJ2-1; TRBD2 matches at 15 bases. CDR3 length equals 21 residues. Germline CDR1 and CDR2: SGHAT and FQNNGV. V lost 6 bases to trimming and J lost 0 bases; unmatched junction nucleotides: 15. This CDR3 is CASSQYPGLAGGPGSYNEQFF. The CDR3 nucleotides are TGTGCCAGCAGTCAATATCCGGGACTAGCGGGGGGCCCTGGCTCCTACAATGAGCAGTTCTTC.

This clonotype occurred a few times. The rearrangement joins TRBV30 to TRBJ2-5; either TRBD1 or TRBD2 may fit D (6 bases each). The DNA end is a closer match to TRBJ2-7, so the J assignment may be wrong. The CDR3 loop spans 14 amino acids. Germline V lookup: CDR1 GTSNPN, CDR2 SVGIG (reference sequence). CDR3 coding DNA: TGTGCCTGGAGAGGAGGGGGACACACCTACGAGCAGTACTTC. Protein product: CAWRGGGHTYEQYF.

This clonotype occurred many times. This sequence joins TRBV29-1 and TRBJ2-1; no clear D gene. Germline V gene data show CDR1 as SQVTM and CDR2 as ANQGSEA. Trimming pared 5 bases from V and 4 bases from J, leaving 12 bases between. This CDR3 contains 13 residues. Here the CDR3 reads CSVSPPLYNEQFF. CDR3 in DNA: TGCAGCGTTTCCCCCCCATTATACAATGAGCAGTTCTTC.

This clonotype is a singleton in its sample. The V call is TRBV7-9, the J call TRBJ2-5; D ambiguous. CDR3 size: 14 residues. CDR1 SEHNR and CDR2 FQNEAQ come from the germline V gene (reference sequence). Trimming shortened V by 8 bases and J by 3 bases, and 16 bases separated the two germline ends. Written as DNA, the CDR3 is TGTGCCAGCCGCGCGGATTCGCTCAAAGAGACCCAGTACTTC. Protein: CASRADSLKETQYF. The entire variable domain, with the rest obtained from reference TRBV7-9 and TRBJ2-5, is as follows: DTGVSQNPRHKITKRGQNVTFRCDPISEHNRLYWYRQTLGQGPEFLTYFQNEAQLEKSRLLSDRFSAERPKGSFSTLEIQRTEQGDSAMYLCASRADSLKETQYFGPGTRLLVL.

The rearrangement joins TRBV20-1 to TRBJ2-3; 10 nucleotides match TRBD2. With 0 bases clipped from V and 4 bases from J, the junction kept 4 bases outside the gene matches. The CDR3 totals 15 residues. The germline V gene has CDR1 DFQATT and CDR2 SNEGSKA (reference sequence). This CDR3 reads CSAREGLAGADTQYF. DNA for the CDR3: TGCAGTGCTAGAGAGGGGCTAGCGGGGGCAGATACGCAGTATTTT.

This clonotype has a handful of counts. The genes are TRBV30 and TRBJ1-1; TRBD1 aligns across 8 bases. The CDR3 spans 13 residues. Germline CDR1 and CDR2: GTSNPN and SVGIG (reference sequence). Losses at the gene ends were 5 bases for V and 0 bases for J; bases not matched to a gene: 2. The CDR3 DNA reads TGTGCCTGGGGGACAGGCGTGAACACTGAAGCTTTCTTT. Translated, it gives CAWGTGVNTEAFF.

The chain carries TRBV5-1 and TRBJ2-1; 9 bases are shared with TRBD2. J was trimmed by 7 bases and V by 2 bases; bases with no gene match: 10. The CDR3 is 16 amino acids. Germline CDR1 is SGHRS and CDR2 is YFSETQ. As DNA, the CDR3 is TGCGCCAGCAGCTTCACCGGGACTAGCTTGGGGAATGAGCAGTTCTTC. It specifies CASSFTGTSLGNEQFF.

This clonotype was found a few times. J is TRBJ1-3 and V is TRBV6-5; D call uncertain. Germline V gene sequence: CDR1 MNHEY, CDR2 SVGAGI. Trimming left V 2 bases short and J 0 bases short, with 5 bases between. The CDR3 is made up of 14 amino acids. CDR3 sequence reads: CASSYTGSGNTIYF. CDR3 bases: TGTGCCAGCAGTTACACGGGCTCTGGAAACACCATATATTTT.

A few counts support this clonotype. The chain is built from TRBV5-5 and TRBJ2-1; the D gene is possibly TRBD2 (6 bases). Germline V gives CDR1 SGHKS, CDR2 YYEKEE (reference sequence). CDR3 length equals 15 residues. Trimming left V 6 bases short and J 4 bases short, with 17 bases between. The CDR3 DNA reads TGTGCCAGCACTTATAATGCGGGAACTTACAATGAGCAGTTCTTC. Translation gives CASTYNAGTYNEQFF.

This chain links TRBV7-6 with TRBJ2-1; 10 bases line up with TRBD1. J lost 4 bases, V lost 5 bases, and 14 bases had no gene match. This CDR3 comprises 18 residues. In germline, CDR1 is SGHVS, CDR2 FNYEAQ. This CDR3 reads CASSPSPADRGLYNEQFF. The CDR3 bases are TGTGCCAGCAGCCCGAGCCCTGCCGACAGGGGGCTTTACAATGAGCAGTTCTTC.

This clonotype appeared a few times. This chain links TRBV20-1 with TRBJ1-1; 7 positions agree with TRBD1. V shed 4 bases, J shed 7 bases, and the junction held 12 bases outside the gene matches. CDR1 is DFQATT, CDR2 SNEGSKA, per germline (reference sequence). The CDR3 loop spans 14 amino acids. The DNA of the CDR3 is TGCAGTGCTACCCGGAGGCAGGGGGAGGGTGAAGCTTTCTTT. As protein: CSATRRQGEGEAFF.

The CDR3 nucleotides read TGCAGCGCCGGGGGACAGGGGCCCTATGGCTACACCTTC. It yields the protein CSAGGQGPYGYTF. The V call is TRBV29-1, the J call TRBJ1-2; TRBD1 aligns across 10 bases. CDR3 length equals 13 residues. V lost 7 bases to trimming and J lost 4 bases; unmatched junction nucleotides: 6. The germline V gene has CDR1 SQVTM and CDR2 ANQGSEA. Variable domain in full (rest from reference TRBV29-1 and TRBJ1-2): SAVISQKPSRDICQRGTSLTIQCQVDSQVTMMFWYRQQPGQSLTLIATANQGSEATYESGFVIDKFPISRPNLTFSTLTVSNMSPEDSSIYLCSAGGQGPYGYTFGSGTRLTVV.

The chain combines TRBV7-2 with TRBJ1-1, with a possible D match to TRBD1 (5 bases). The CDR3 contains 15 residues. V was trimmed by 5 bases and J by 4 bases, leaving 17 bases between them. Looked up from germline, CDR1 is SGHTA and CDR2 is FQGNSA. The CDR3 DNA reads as TGTGCCAGCAGCCCTGGTGGGGGGTTGAGCACTGAAGCTTTCTTT. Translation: CASSPGGGLSTEAFF. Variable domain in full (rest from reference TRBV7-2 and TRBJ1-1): GAGVSQSPSNKVTEKGKDVELRCDPISGHTALYWYRQSLGQGLEFLIYFQGNSAPDKSGLPSDRFSAERTGGSVSTLTIQRTQQEDSAVYLCASSPGGGLSTEAFFGQGTRLTVV.

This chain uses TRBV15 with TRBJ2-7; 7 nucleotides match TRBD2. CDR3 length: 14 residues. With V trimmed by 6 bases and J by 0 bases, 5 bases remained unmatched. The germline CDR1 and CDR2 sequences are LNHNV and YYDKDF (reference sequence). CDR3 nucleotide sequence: TGTGCCACCAGGCGGACTAGTTCCTCCTACGAGCAGTACTTC. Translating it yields CATRRTSSSYEQYF.

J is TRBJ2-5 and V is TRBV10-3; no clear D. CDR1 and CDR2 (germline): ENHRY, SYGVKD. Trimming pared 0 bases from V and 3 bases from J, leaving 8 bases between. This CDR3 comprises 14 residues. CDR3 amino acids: CAISESGGKETQYF. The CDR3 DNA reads TGTGCCATCAGTGAGTCGGGCGGAAAAGAGACCCAGTACTTC.

The CDR3 protein is CASSTGGKNTEAFF. The CDR3 DNA is TGTGCCAGCAGTACAGGGGGCAAAAACACTGAAGCTTTCTTT. The V call is TRBV6-6, the J call TRBJ1-1; TRBD1 agrees at 9 bases. The CDR3 has 14 amino acids. Trimming at V came to 5 bases and at J to 2 bases, leaving 3 bases not matched to a gene. Germline-derived CDR1 and CDR2 are MNHNY and SVGAGI (reference sequence).

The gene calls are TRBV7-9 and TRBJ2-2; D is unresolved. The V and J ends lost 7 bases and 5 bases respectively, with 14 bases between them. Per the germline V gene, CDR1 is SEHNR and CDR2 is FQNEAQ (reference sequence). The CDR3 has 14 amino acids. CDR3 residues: CASIRELTTGELFF. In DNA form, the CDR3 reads TGTGCCAGCATCCGTGAGTTGACGACCGGGGAGCTGTTTTTT.

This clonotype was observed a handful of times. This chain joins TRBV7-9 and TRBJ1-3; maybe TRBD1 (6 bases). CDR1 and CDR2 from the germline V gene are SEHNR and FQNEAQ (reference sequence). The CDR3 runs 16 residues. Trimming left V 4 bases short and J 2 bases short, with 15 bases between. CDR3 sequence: CASSSPGAQPGNTIYF. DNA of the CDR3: TGTGCCAGCAGCTCCCCGGGGGCTCAACCTGGAAACACCATATATTTT.

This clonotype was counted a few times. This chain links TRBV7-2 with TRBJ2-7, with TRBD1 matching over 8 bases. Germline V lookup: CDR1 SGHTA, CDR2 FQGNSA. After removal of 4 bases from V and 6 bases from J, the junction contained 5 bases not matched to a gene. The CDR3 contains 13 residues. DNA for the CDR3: TGTGCCAGCAGCTCCCGACAGGGGTTCGAGCAGTACTTC. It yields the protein CASSSRQGFEQYF.

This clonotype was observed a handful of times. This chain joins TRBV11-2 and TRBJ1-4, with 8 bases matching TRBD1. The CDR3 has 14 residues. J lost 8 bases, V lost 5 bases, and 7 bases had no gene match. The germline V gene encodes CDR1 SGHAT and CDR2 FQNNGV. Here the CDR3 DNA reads TGTGCCAGCAGCCCTCCGGACAGGGCAGAAAAACTGTTTTTT. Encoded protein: CASSPPDRAEKLFF.